The 30 T cell receptor beta chains reported below all come from one sample, sequenced in a study of shared clonotypes between healthy human individuals. Sequencing used immunoSEQ multiplex PCR; TCRdb keeps in-frame clones, though not all of them. This sample has about 460,000 clones, with roughly four fifths found just once. The sample comprised PBMCs. These receptors were obtained from a woman between 35 and 50 years old in good health. Some clones in this sample may be carry-over from other donors' samples.

The sample holds a few counts of this clone. The rearrangement uses TRBV19 and TRBJ2-5, with TRBD2 matching 10 bases. This CDR3 is built from 15 residues. V gave up 4 bases and J gave up 1 base; unmatched junction bases: 3. In germline, CDR1 is LNHDA, CDR2 SQIVND (reference sequence). This CDR3 reads CASSRGLASQETQYF. The CDR3 DNA reads as TGTGCCAGTAGTAGGGGACTAGCGTCCCAAGAGACCCAGTACTTC.

This rearrangement joins TRBV16 to TRBJ2-5; no clear D. Trimming took 0 bases from V and 2 from J, leaving 13 bases between them. Germline V CDR1 and CDR2: KGHSY, FQNENV. The CDR3 is made up of 16 amino acids. The CDR3 bases are TGTGCCAGCAGCCAATCGGTAGGAGTTGGGCAAGAGACCCAGTACTTC. Encoded protein: CASSQSVGVGQETQYF.

This clone came up once. J is TRBJ2-1 and V is TRBV5-1, with 8 positions matching TRBD2. Trimming took 1 base from V and 0 from J; bases not matched to a gene: 6. Germline V lookup: CDR1 SGHRS, CDR2 YFSETQ. This CDR3 comprises 17 residues. Here the CDR3 DNA reads TGCGCCAGCAGCTTGTTTCTAGCGGGCCGCTCCTACAATGAGCAGTTCTTC. Encoded protein: CASSLFLAGRSYNEQFF.

This chain connects TRBV5-8 to TRBJ2-5; 9 bases agree with TRBD2. The CDR3 runs 16 residues. V lost 7 bases and J lost 0; bases outside the gene matches: 10. Per the germline V gene, CDR1 is SGHTS and CDR2 is YDEGEE. CDR3 DNA sequence: TGTGCCAGCGTCCTAGGAACTAGCGGGCACCAAGAGACCCAGTACTTC. Its translation is CASVLGTSGHQETQYF. Filled out from reference TRBV5-8 and TRBJ2-5, the complete variable domain reads EAGVTQSPTHLIKTRGQQATLRCSPISGHTSVYWYQQALGLGLQFLLWYDEGEERNRGNFPPRFSGRQFPNYSSELNVNALELEDSALYLCASVLGTSGHQETQYFGPGTRLLVL.

This clone was recorded at least ten times. The rearrangement links TRBV7-8 to TRBJ2-4, with D possibly TRBD2 on 6 matching bases. This CDR3 is 12 amino acids long. Trimming pared 1 base from V and 8 bases from J, leaving 6 bases between. CDR1 and CDR2 (germline): SGHVS, FQNEAQ. The CDR3 protein is CASSLGRDIQYF. CDR3 DNA: TGTGCCAGCAGCTTAGGGAGGGACATTCAGTACTTC.

This chain joins TRBV6-1 and TRBJ2-5, with 10 bases identical to TRBD2. Germline V CDR1 and CDR2: MNHNS, SASEGT. The CDR3 runs to 14 residues. J was trimmed by 4 bases and V by 6 bases; bases with no gene match: 5. The CDR3 sequence is CASSTGTSVETQYF. The CDR3 coding sequence is TGTGCCAGCAGCACCGGGACTAGCGTAGAGACCCAGTACTTC.

This clone was observed many times. The same CDR3 is also encoded by other DNA sequences in this sample. CDR3 amino acids: CASSPPVGQYEQYF. DNA of the CDR3: TGTGCCAGCTCACCACCGGTGGGACAGTACGAGCAGTACTTC. V usage is TRBV18 and J usage is TRBJ2-7, with 7 bases that match TRBD1. The CDR3 runs to 14 residues. Germline-derived CDR1 and CDR2 are KGHSH and LQKENI. V was pared by 0 bases and J by 4 bases, with 3 bases of the junction left unmatched. Variable domain in full (rest from reference TRBV18 and TRBJ2-7): NAGVMQNPRHLVRRRGQEARLRCSPMKGHSHVYWYRQLPEEGLKFMVYLQKENIIDESGMPKERFSAEFPKEGPSILRIQQVVRGDSAAYFCASSPPVGQYEQYFGPGTRLTVT.

This clone has a single count. This specimen includes other DNA sequences encoding the same CDR3. The chain is built from TRBV30 and TRBJ2-3; the D gene is possibly TRBD2 (7 bases). The V end lost 0 bases, the J end lost 4 bases, and 11 bases lay between the germline ends. Germline V gives CDR1 GTSNPN, CDR2 SVGIG (reference sequence). CDR3 size: 14 residues. The CDR3 is CAWSVGGGSDTQYF. The CDR3 nucleotides read TGTGCCTGGAGTGTGGGAGGGGGGTCAGATACGCAGTATTTT.

The V call is TRBV4-1, the J call TRBJ2-3; no clear D gene. Trimming stripped 3 bases from V and 7 bases from J, with 17 bases between. Germline V gene data show CDR1 as MGHRA and CDR2 as YSYEKL. The length of the CDR3 is 15 residues. CDR3 nucleotides: TGCGCCAGCAGCCACCCTCTTCGGGCAGAGAATACGCAGTATTTT. Residues: CASSHPLRAENTQYF.

The chain is built from TRBV18 and TRBJ2-7, with D uncertain. V was pared by 2 bases and J by 2 bases, with 10 bases between. The CDR3 loop spans 14 amino acids. Germline-derived CDR1 and CDR2 are KGHSH and LQKENI. DNA of the CDR3: TGTGCCAGCTCACCAGGAAGTGCTACCTACGAGCAGTACTTC. It is translated as CASSPGSATYEQYF.

Comment on this clone: A far larger clone lies a single base away; this is likely a read error. The sample holds other DNA sequences that translate to the same CDR3. The chain is built from TRBV4-3 and TRBJ1-5; no clear D. The CDR3 totals 13 residues. Germline CDR1 is LGHNA and CDR2 is YSLEER. V was clipped by 1 base and J by 6 bases, with 7 bases between them. The CDR3 nucleotides read TGCGCCAGCAGCCAAGTGTCGGGTCAGCCCCAGCATTTT. Translated, it gives CASSQVSGQPQHF.

This clone was detected a few times. The rearrangement uses TRBV7-2 and TRBJ2-7; TRBD1 is a possible D gene (6 bases). V was shortened by 0 bases and J by 0 bases, with 9 bases between the two germline ends. The CDR3 is 15 amino acids. Germline V gene lookup returns CDR1 SGHTA and CDR2 FQGNSA. The CDR3 bases are TGTGCCAGCAGCTTAGCGGGGGCAGCCTCCTACGAGCAGTACTTC. Translation: CASSLAGAASYEQYF. Full variable domain (remainder filled in from reference TRBV7-2 and TRBJ2-7): GAGVSQSPSNKVTEKGKDVELRCDPISGHTALYWYRQSLGQGLEFLIYFQGNSAPDKSGLPSDRFSAERTGGSVSTLTIQRTQQEDSAVYLCASSLAGAASYEQYFGPGTRLTVT.

This clone was picked up many times. The chain joins TRBV28 to TRBJ1-3, with D uncertain. The CDR3 spans 12 residues. Germline values: CDR1 MDHEN, CDR2 SYDVKM. V was clipped by 6 bases and J by 4 bases, with 7 bases between them. CDR3 residues: CASRSSGNTIYF. The CDR3 region has the DNA TGTGCCAGCAGATCGTCCGGAAACACCATATATTTT. Variable domain in full (rest from reference TRBV28 and TRBJ1-3): DVKVTQSSRYLVKRTGEKVFLECVQDMDHENMFWYRQDPGLGLRLIYFSYDVKMKEKGDIPEGYSVSREKKERFSLILESASTNQTSMYLCASRSSGNTIYFGEGSWLTVV.

This clone was counted at least ten times. The CDR3 loop reads CASSPTGGFGQPQHF. DNA for the CDR3: TGTGCCAGTAGTCCAACAGGGGGGTTTGGTCAGCCCCAGCATTTT. This chain connects TRBV19 to TRBJ1-5; TRBD1 agrees at 8 bases. The CDR3 is 15 residues long. Germline CDR1 reads LNHDA; CDR2 reads SQIVND (reference sequence). The J segment lost 6 bases and the V segment lost 5 bases, leaving 9 bases of the junction unmatched.

V usage is TRBV10-3 and J usage is TRBJ2-2; 13 nucleotides align to TRBD2. Germline values: CDR1 ENHRY, CDR2 SYGVKD. Trimming cost V 6 bases and J 0 bases; bases outside gene matches: 4. The CDR3 covers 17 residues. CDR3 sequence reads: CAISEGLAGPNTGELFF. CDR3 DNA sequence: TGTGCCATCAGCGAGGGACTAGCGGGACCGAACACCGGGGAGCTGTTTTTT.

This rearrangement joins TRBV5-4 to TRBJ1-4; 8 nucleotides align to TRBD1. The CDR3 covers 16 residues. V lost 1 base to trimming and J lost 4 bases; unmatched junction nucleotides: 6. Germline V gives CDR1 SGHNT, CDR2 YYREEE (reference sequence). CDR3 sequence reads: CASSLWLGQDNEKLFF. In nucleotides, the CDR3 is TGTGCCAGCAGCTTGTGGCTGGGACAGGATAATGAAAAACTGTTTTTT.

Many counts were recorded for this clone. Other DNA sequences in this specimen translate into the identical CDR3. The chain joins TRBV5-1 to TRBJ2-3, with TRBD2 matching 13 bases. Germline V gene lookup returns CDR1 SGHRS and CDR2 YFSETQ. V gave up 3 bases and J gave up 2 bases; unmatched junction bases: 3. This CDR3 is built from 16 residues. CDR3 protein: CASSSGLAGYTDTQYF. The CDR3 DNA is TGCGCCAGCAGCTCGGGACTAGCGGGGTACACAGATACGCAGTATTTT.

V is TRBV5-1 and J is TRBJ1-4; the D is unclear. V shed 0 bases and J shed 3 bases, with 9 bases lying between them. Looked up from germline, CDR1 is SGHRS and CDR2 is YFSETQ. This CDR3 spans 15 amino acids. CDR3 in amino acids: CASSLDGNPNEKLFF. The CDR3 DNA sequence: TGCGCCAGCAGCTTGGATGGGAATCCTAATGAAAAACTGTTTTTT.

The chain employs TRBV6-1 and TRBJ1-2; a possible D gene is TRBD1 (6 bases). Per the germline V gene, CDR1 is MNHNS and CDR2 is SASEGT. With 3 bases removed from V and 5 bases from J, the gap between germline ends came to 13 bases. CDR3 length: 14 residues. CDR3 sequence reads: CASSDGGHLYGYTF. CDR3 in DNA: TGTGCCAGCAGTGACGGGGGGCACCTATATGGCTACACCTTC.

The chain is built from TRBV7-3 and TRBJ2-1; D is perhaps TRBD1 or TRBD2 (5 bases each). This CDR3 has 13 residues. V lost 2 bases and J lost 15, with 17 bases in between. CDR1 SGHTA and CDR2 FQGTGA come from the germline V gene. The CDR3 is CASSLGGTESRFF. The CDR3 DNA reads TGTGCCAGCAGCTTAGGGGGAACCGAAAGTCGGTTCTTC.

The chain uses TRBV7-2 and TRBJ2-1, with 7 bases aligning to TRBD1. The germline V gene encodes CDR1 SGHTA and CDR2 FQGNSA. The ends lost 1 base at V and 4 bases at J; junction bases unmatched: 10. This CDR3 is 17 amino acids long. The CDR3 here is CASSLVEAGGWYNEQFF. CDR3 in DNA: TGTGCCAGCAGCTTAGTCGAAGCAGGGGGTTGGTACAATGAGCAGTTCTTC.

The chain joins TRBV6-7 to TRBJ2-5, with 8 bases aligning to TRBD2. TRBV6-7 is flagged as an ORF with uncertain function. The V gene end was trimmed by 4 bases and the J gene end by 0 bases; junction bases not matched to a gene: 7. The CDR3 runs to 16 residues. The CDR3 reads CASSLAGTAYQETQYF. CDR3 coding DNA: TGTGCCAGCAGTTTAGCGGGAACAGCGTACCAAGAGACCCAGTACTTC.

A remark on this clone: This same CDR3 is encoded by further DNA sequences in the sample. The CDR3 DNA sequence: TGTGCCAGCAGTCGACAGGGACCCTATGGCTACACCTTC. This translates into CASSRQGPYGYTF. J is TRBJ1-2 and V is TRBV27, with 7 bases fitting TRBD1. Trimming at V came to 5 bases and at J to 4 bases, leaving 4 bases not matched to a gene. Germline V lookup: CDR1 MNHEY, CDR2 SMNVEV (reference sequence). The CDR3 consists of 13 residues.

The chain carries TRBV29-1 and TRBJ2-3; D perhaps matches TRBD2 (7 bases). CDR1 and CDR2 from the germline V gene are SQVTM and ANQGSEA. The V end lost 6 bases, the J end lost 6 bases, and 25 bases lay between the germline ends. CDR3 size: 16 residues. CDR3: CSVLGGAGEQVDTQYF. The CDR3 DNA sequence: TGCAGCGTATTGGGGGGGGCGGGAGAGCAAGTGGATACGCAGTATTTT.

The rearrangement links TRBV6-6 to TRBJ2-1; 7 bases are a match to TRBD2. In germline, CDR1 is MNHNY, CDR2 SVGAGI (reference sequence). The length of the CDR3 is 15 residues. V shed 4 bases and J 0 bases; nucleotides not matched to a gene: 3. The CDR3 DNA reads TGTGCCAGCAGTTGGGGCGGGAGCTCCTACAATGAGCAGTTCTTC. Encoded protein: CASSWGGSSYNEQFF.

The rearrangement uses TRBV6-5 and TRBJ1-4; D might be TRBD1 (6 bases). V gave up 6 bases and J gave up 4 bases, with 15 bases separating them. The CDR3 length is 15 residues. Germline V lookup: CDR1 MNHEY, CDR2 SVGAGI. The CDR3 spells CASRHNRVLNEKLFF. CDR3 nucleotides: TGTGCCAGCAGACATAACAGGGTCCTTAATGAAAAACTGTTTTTT.

The rearrangement joins TRBV25-1 to TRBJ2-7; 8 bases are a match to TRBD1. The CDR3 is made up of 13 amino acids. V shed 8 bases, J shed 3 bases, and the junction held 6 bases outside the gene matches. The germline V gene has CDR1 MGHDK and CDR2 SYGVNS. The CDR3 spells CASGRQGIYEQYF. In DNA form, the CDR3 reads TGTGCCAGCGGGCGACAGGGGATCTACGAGCAGTACTTC.

This rearrangement joins TRBV6-1 to TRBJ1-5; D gene uncertain. V was shortened by 7 bases and J by 0 bases, with 10 bases between the two germline ends. The CDR3 runs 14 residues. Germline CDR1 reads MNHNS; CDR2 reads SASEGT. CDR3 sequence (DNA): TGTGCCAGCAAGGTAGATCGTAGCAATCAGCCCCAGCATTTT. Protein: CASKVDRSNQPQHF.

A remark on this clone: Other DNA sequences in the same sample also yield this CDR3. The V call is TRBV7-9, the J call TRBJ1-1, with D uncertain. The CDR3 extends over 12 amino acids. V lost 8 bases, J lost 1 base, and 8 bases lay in between. Germline assignment: CDR1 SEHNR and CDR2 FQNEAQ (reference sequence). CDR3: CASSRGNTEAFF. The CDR3 DNA is TGTGCCAGCTCACGGGGGAACACTGAAGCTTTCTTT.

J is TRBJ2-1 and V is TRBV4-3, with D possibly TRBD2 on 5 matching bases. There are 13 residues in the CDR3. Trimming left V 1 base short and J 9 bases short, with 10 bases between. The germline V gene encodes CDR1 LGHNA and CDR2 YSLEER. CDR3 region: CASSQVEGSEQFF. The CDR3 coding sequence is TGCGCCAGCAGCCAAGTCGAAGGGAGTGAGCAGTTCTTC.